One sample yielded the 17 T cell receptor beta chains listed below, sequenced in a study of breast tumors, draining lymph nodes, adjacent tissues. Breast cancer patients provided tissue from their axillary draining lymph nodes. TCRdb reprocessed the multiplex PCR reads via MiXCR and lists one record per CDR3 protein. In the table there are 200,000 to 250,000 distinct CDR3 sequences, around 35% of which are singletons. The material sequenced was axillary lymph node tissue. All receptors derive from a female donor with breast cancer. Some clones in this sample may be carry-over from other donors' samples.

To note about this clonotype: A clone one base away is much larger, so this may be a read error. The genes are TRBV11-2 and TRBJ1-2; 12 bases are a match to TRBD1. The CDR3 has 16 amino acids. Germline loops: CDR1 SGHAT, CDR2 FQNNGV. The CDR3 bases are TGTGCCAGCAGCTTAGAAGGGACAGGGGGCATCTATGGCCACACCTTC. Amino acid sequence: CASSLEGTGGIYGHTF.

Regarding this clonotype: A much larger clonotype is one base distant, so this may be a read error. The V call is TRBV7-9, the J call TRBJ2-1, with D uncertain. The germline gives CDR1 SEHNR, CDR2 FQNEAQ (reference sequence). Trimming cost V 5 bases and J 8 bases, with 7 bases left between them. This CDR3 spans 11 amino acids. Here the CDR3 DNA reads TGTGCCAGCAGCGTAAACTATGAGCAGTTCTTC. Translating it yields CASSVNYEQFF. The entire variable domain, with the rest obtained from reference TRBV7-9 and TRBJ2-1, is as follows: DTGVSQNPRHKITKRGQNVTFRCDPISEHNRLYWYRQTLGQGPEFLTYFQNEAQLEKSRLLSDRFSAERPKGSFSTLEIQRTEQGDSAMYLCASSVNYEQFFGPGTRLTVL.

This clonotype has ten or more counts. The chain couples TRBV11-2 to TRBJ2-1; no definite D call. The CDR3 has 14 residues. The ends were cut back, 3 bases at V and 0 bases at J, with 6 bases in the middle. CDR1 is SGHAT and CDR2 is FQNNGV in the germline V gene. In DNA, the CDR3 is TGTGCCAGCAGCTTGTACAGCTCCTACAATGAGCAGTTCTTC. Encoded protein: CASSLYSSYNEQFF.

This clonotype showed up many times. The chain is built from TRBV7-9 and TRBJ2-2; the D is unclear. The CDR3 consists of 13 residues. The germline gives CDR1 SEHNR, CDR2 FQNEAQ (reference sequence). The CDR3 protein is CLIRDANTGELFF. CDR3 nucleotide sequence: TGTCTAATAAGAGACGCGAACACCGGGGAGCTGTTTTTT. The entire variable domain, with the rest obtained from reference TRBV7-9 and TRBJ2-2, is as follows: DTGVSQNPRHKITKRGQNVTFRCDPISEHNRLYWYRQTLGQGPEFLTYFQNEAQLEKSRLLSDRFSAERPKGSFSTLEIQRTEQGDSAMYLCLIRDANTGELFFGEGSRLTVL.

Only a few counts were recorded for this clonotype. The V call is TRBV18, the J call TRBJ2-2; 7 bases agree with TRBD1. The germline V gene has CDR1 KGHSH and CDR2 LQKENI. V shed 3 bases and J 3 bases; nucleotides not matched to a gene: 4. The CDR3 runs to 15 residues. CDR3 bases: TGTGCCAGCTCACCCGGACAGGTGGACACCGGGGAGCTGTTTTTT. It encodes CASSPGQVDTGELFF.

This clonotype was picked up many times. This chain connects TRBV20-1 to TRBJ1-2, with 7 positions matching TRBD1. The CDR3 loop spans 13 amino acids. With V trimmed by 3 bases and J by 8 bases, 9 bases remained unmatched. From germline, CDR1 is DFQATT and CDR2 SNEGSKA (reference sequence). CDR3 nucleotide sequence: TGCAGTGCTAGCGCGGACAGGTCAGGAGGCTACACCTTC. It is translated as CSASADRSGGYTF.

The sample holds many counts of this clonotype. V is TRBV29-1 and J is TRBJ2-7; 12 positions agree with TRBD2. Germline V gene lookup returns CDR1 SQVTM and CDR2 ANQGSEA. V dropped 3 bases and J dropped 4; count of bases not matched to a gene: 4. The CDR3 is 14 residues long. As DNA, the CDR3 is TGCAGCGTTGAGACTAGCGGGAGTACGTACGAGCAGTACTTC. This sequence encodes CSVETSGSTYEQYF.

This clonotype appeared many times. The chain has TRBV5-5 and TRBJ2-6; D possibly uses TRBD1 or TRBD2 (6 bases each). The V gene lost 2 bases and the J gene lost 0 bases, with 12 bases spanning the gap. Germline V gene data show CDR1 as SGHKS and CDR2 as YYEKEE (reference sequence). The CDR3 sequence is 17 residues long. The CDR3 region has the DNA TGTGCCAGCAGCTTACAGGGCGGGAACTCTGGGGCCAACGTCCTGACTTTC. This codes for CASSLQGGNSGANVLTF.

The chain carries TRBV6-5 and TRBJ2-1, with 9 bases that match TRBD1. This CDR3 has 15 residues. Germline V gene data show CDR1 as MNHEY and CDR2 as SVGAGI. V lost 6 bases to trimming and J lost 5 bases; unmatched junction nucleotides: 8. The CDR3 is CASSKGQGRNNEQFF. The CDR3 coding sequence is TGTGCCAGCAGCAAAGGACAGGGGCGAAACAATGAGCAGTTCTTC.

This clonotype was recorded many times. The chain has TRBV20-1 and TRBJ2-7; D is possibly TRBD1 (6 bases). The V and J ends lost 2 bases and 6 bases respectively, with 11 bases between them. This CDR3 is built from 12 residues. Germline lookup yields CDR1 DFQATT and CDR2 SNEGSKA (reference sequence). CDR3: CSARSGAGEQYF. CDR3 DNA sequence: TGCAGTGCTAGATCAGGGGCGGGCGAGCAGTACTTC.

This clonotype came up many times. The chain carries TRBV20-1 and TRBJ2-1, with D perhaps TRBD2 (6 bases). V gave up 2 bases and J gave up 8 bases, with 10 bases separating them. The germline CDR1 and CDR2 sequences are DFQATT and SNEGSKA (reference sequence). The CDR3 covers 12 residues. CDR3 sequence (DNA): TGCAGTGCTAGAAGGGCTAGCGATGAGCAGTTCTTC. Amino acids: CSARRASDEQFF.

This clonotype was found many times. The CDR3 region is CSAQTDGRGEQYF. The DNA for the CDR3 is TGCAGTGCTCAAACCGACGGGAGGGGCGAGCAGTACTTC. This chain links TRBV20-1 with TRBJ2-7, with TRBD2 identical over 8 bases. Trimming removed 5 bases from V and 6 bases from J; junction bases left unmatched: 9. The germline V gene has CDR1 DFQATT and CDR2 SNEGSKA (reference sequence). The CDR3 runs to 13 residues.

There are many counts of this clonotype. A read error may explain this, as a much larger clone is one base away. The chain carries TRBV9 and TRBJ1-6; TRBD1 might be the D (5 bases). CDR1 is SGDLS and CDR2 is YYNGEE in the germline V gene. The length of the CDR3 is 15 residues. CDR3 amino acids: CASSPGQSYNSPPHF. CDR3 bases: TGTGCCAGCAGCCCAGGGCAATCCTATAATTCACCCCCCCACTTT.

In regard to this clonotype: The final CDR3 position lacks the conserved phenylalanine or tryptophan, pointing to a likely read error. The J gene is TRBJ2-5, the V gene TRBV7-9, with 11 bases aligning to TRBD1. CDR3 length: 14 amino acids. Germline assignment: CDR1 SEHNR and CDR2 FQNEAQ (reference sequence). Trimming at V came to 5 bases and at J to 5 bases, leaving 4 bases not matched to a gene. The DNA for the CDR3 is TGTGCCAGCAGCCGGACAGGGGGCGGGGAGACCCAGTACCTC. Protein: CASSRTGGGETQYL.

V and J are TRBV24-1 and TRBJ2-5, with 13 bases identical to TRBD2. Unmatched junction bases numbered 7, after V lost 3 bases and J lost 4 bases. This CDR3 spans 17 amino acids. The V gene's germline CDR1 is KGHDR and CDR2 SFDVKD. In nucleotides, the CDR3 is TGTGCCACCAGTGATGACGGGACTAGCGGGGACCCAGAGACCCAGTACTTC. Translated, it gives CATSDDGTSGDPETQYF.

This chain links TRBV2 with TRBJ1-4; TRBD1 agrees at 7 bases. The junction had 12 bases not matched to a gene; V was cut back by 6 bases and J by 8 bases. CDR1 and CDR2 from the germline V gene are SNHLY and FYNNEI. The CDR3 sequence is 15 residues long. The CDR3 loop reads CASSRATGYREKLFF. CDR3 nucleotides: TGTGCCAGCAGCAGGGCGACAGGGTACCGCGAAAAACTGTTTTTT.

This clonotype was seen repeatedly, ten times or more. The chain combines TRBV7-9 with TRBJ2-6; 9 bases line up with TRBD1. Germline V gene sequence: CDR1 SEHNR, CDR2 FQNEAQ (reference sequence). This CDR3 region has 17 residues. V lost 5 bases and J lost 0; bases outside the gene matches: 5. The CDR3 here is CASSRGQGTSGANVLTF. In DNA, the CDR3 is TGTGCCAGCAGCAGGGGACAGGGCACCTCTGGGGCCAACGTCCTGACTTTC.